One T cell receptor (beta chain) is described in this entry. Its target is unknown. Sequenced by immunoSEQ multiplex PCR; TCRdb stores in-frame clones only, minus some. The repertoire holds about 45,000 clones, about 86% seen once, with approximately 2.7% in the top ten. The CDR3 covers 16 residues. V was clipped by 3 bases and J by 0 bases, with 14 bases between them. Germline lookup yields CDR1 MGHRA and CDR2 YSYEKL. The data belong to a study of T cell clones after liver transplantation. General study findings and limits: Circulating graft-donor-reactive CD4 TCRbeta sequences fell significantly post-transplant in most of the 8 subjects.

The source material was CD4+ T cells from blood, sampled 24 months after liver transplant. The receptor's source is a human patient who received a liver transplant. The graft donor may have contributed some T cells. The chain uses TRBV4-1 and TRBJ1-1; TRBD1 is a possible D gene (6 bases). CDR3 protein: CASSHQPDRMNTEAFF. The DNA for the CDR3 is TGCGCCAGCAGCCACCAGCCCGACAGGATGAACACTGAAGCTTTCTTT.